This T cell receptor (beta chain) was captured in a study of cytomegalovirus exposure and HLA in healthy donors. Study-level findings and limits: Most likely, a cluster of highly shared sequence variants arose as a sequencing artifact. In a later analysis, TCR beta V- and J-gene trimming showed a link to a missense DCLRE1C variant. Associated with HLA alleles at 0.05 false discovery rate in a later analysis were 16,951 TCR beta sequences.

V dropped 1 base and J dropped 8 bases, with 9 bases sitting between them. This CDR3 region has 12 residues. Germline V gene sequence: CDR1 GTSNPN, CDR2 SVGIG (reference sequence). Note on this clone: The antigen is not known.

PCR was performed using 60 Vbeta and 13 Jbeta primers. Per the authors' pipeline: A later analysis counted approximately 80 million unique TCR beta chains, around 12 million shared. This table comes from immunoSEQ multiplex PCR, and its TCRdb copy is limited to in-frame clones, with some not included. V and J calls plus clone size are reproduced from that table; the DNA served to infer D and trimming. The sample gives some 220,000 clones, just under 80% of which show up once; 0.45% to 0.5% is in the top ten. This clonotype was sampled from a boy aged 10-17 years in good health and CMV-seronegative. The material sequenced was PBMCs. The chain has TRBV30 and TRBJ2-1, with D possibly being TRBD2 (5 bases). This CDR3 reads CAWSELVDEQFF. The CDR3 coding sequence is TGTGCCTGGAGTGAACTAGTGGATGAGCAGTTCTTC.